Listed below are T cell receptor beta chains from one sample, sequenced in a study of blood T cells in healthy people across ages. TCRdb reanalysed the 5' RACE reads using MiXCR and keeps one entry per CDR3 protein. The table has 1.4 million or so distinct CDR3 sequences, approximately 43% seen once; the top ten hold about 3.8%. Material: blood. The receptors come from a woman between 18 and 29 years old in good health. Each CDR3 is given with its conserved first and last residue. The order of the fields is clone size, V gene, D gene, J gene, CDR3 DNA, CDR3 protein. A D gene is named only where the DNA matches it firmly. A clone size is listed for some rows: how often the clone was seen (once, few, many), or a class if it is expanded.

-	TRBV9	TRBD1	TRBJ1-1	TGTGCCAGCAGCGTAGCCCCCCAGGGGGGTAACACTGAAGCTTTCTTT	CASSVAPQGGNTEAFF
once	TRBV29-1	TRBD2	TRBJ2-7	TGCAGCGTTGACGGTCTAGCGGTCTCCTACAATGAGCAGTACTTC	CSVDGLAVSYNEQYF
few	TRBV7-2	TRBD1	TRBJ1-5	TGTGCCAGTACAGGGGCGCGCAATCAGCCCCAGCATTTT	CASTGARNQPQHF
once	TRBV6-5	-	TRBJ2-1	TGTGCCAGCAGTTACTCGAGCCTTACCAATGAGCAGTTCTTC	CASSYSSLTNEQFF
many	TRBV4-1	-	TRBJ1-1	TGCGCCAGCAGCCCCAGTGGGGACACTGAAGCTTTCTTT	CASSPSGDTEAFF
-	TRBV3-1	TRBD1	TRBJ1-4	TGTGCCAGCAGCCACCGGACAGGGGGCTCAACTAATGAAAAACTGTTTTTT	CASSHRTGGSTNEKLFF
-	TRBV13	-	TRBJ2-3	TGTGCCAGCAGCTTAGAGGGAGTCCCTAGCACAGATACGCAGTATTTT	CASSLEGVPSTDTQYF
-	TRBV20-1	-	TRBJ1-4	TGCAGTGCTAGAGATCTCGACAAGGGGCATGAAAAACTGTTTTTT	CSARDLDKGHEKLFF
-	TRBV13	-	TRBJ1-2	TGTGCCAGCAGCATAGGGGACCAGAGATACACCTTC	CASSIGDQRYTF
few	TRBV12-3/TRBV12-4	-	TRBJ1-5	TGTGCCAGCATCCCGGGGGGGAATCAGCCCCAGCATTTT	CASIPGGNQPQHF
-	TRBV4-3	TRBD1	TRBJ2-7	TGCGCCAGCAGCCAAGACTCTTACGGACAGGGGGCTTACGAGCAGTACTTC	CASSQDSYGQGAYEQYF
-	TRBV2	TRBD1	TRBJ1-6	TGTGCCAGCGGGGAAGGACAGGGGAATTCACCCCTCCACTTT	CASGEGQGNSPLHF
-	TRBV6-2/TRBV6-3	-	TRBJ2-4	TGTGCCAGCAGTTATAGTCGCGATGAGGCCAAAAACATTCAGTACTTC	CASSYSRDEAKNIQYF
-	TRBV13	TRBD2	TRBJ2-7	TGTGCCAGCAGCTTAAAGACTAGCGGGAGAGAAAATGAGCAGTACTTC	CASSLKTSGRENEQYF
-	TRBV4-1	-	TRBJ2-1	TGCGCCAGCAGAGGGTACGCAGGGGGGCGGGATGAGCAGTTCTTC	CASRGYAGGRDEQFF
-	TRBV7-6	-	TRBJ2-7	TGTGCCAGCAGTTTAGGGGTAGCGAGGTCCTCGAGTCCGGCCTACAATGAGCAGTACTTC	CASSLGVARSSSPAYNEQYF
few	TRBV4-3	-	TRBJ1-6	TGCGCCAGCAGCCAAGAAGAACAGCGGTTGGCATTCACCCTCCACTTT	CASSQEEQRLAFTLHF
-	TRBV5-5	-	TRBJ1-2	TGTGCCAGCACCCTACCGCCGGGAGCCCCCGGCGGTGGCTACACCTTC	CASTLPPGAPGGGYTF
few	TRBV5-1	-	TRBJ1-6	TGCGCCAGCAGCTTGGAGCAGGGAACCTATAATTCACCCCTCCACTTT	CASSLEQGTYNSPLHF
few	TRBV5-1	-	TRBJ2-3	TGCGCCAGCAGCTTGGAGTGGTTTCCCACAGATACGCAGTATTTT	CASSLEWFPTDTQYF
-	TRBV6-6	-	TRBJ1-5	TGTGCCAGAACCGGGACGGTGCCTGTTACTCAGCCCCAGCATTTT	CARTGTVPVTQPQHF
-	TRBV6-2/TRBV6-3	-	TRBJ2-3	TGTGCCAGCAGGACCGGGCCGGGCACAGATACGCAGTATTTT	CASRTGPGTDTQYF
-	TRBV9	TRBD2	TRBJ2-5	TGTGCCAGCAGCGTAGACGGGAGACTAGCGGGAGGTCTCGAGACCCAGTACTTC	CASSVDGRLAGGLETQYF
-	TRBV11-2	TRBD1	TRBJ2-5	TGTGCCAGCAGCCAACCAACAGGGGGCCCAGAGACCCAGTACTTC	CASSQPTGGPETQYF
-	TRBV11-2	-	TRBJ1-1	TGTGCCAGCAGCTCCTTCCCGGGAGGGGGGAGGGTCACTGAAGCTTTCTTT	CASSSFPGGGRVTEAFF
once	TRBV18	TRBD1	TRBJ1-5	TGTGCCAGCTCCACAGGGGGCAGGCAGCCCCAGCATTTT	CASSTGGRQPQHF
-	TRBV10-3	-	TRBJ2-5	TGTGCCATCAGTGAGTCGAAGGCAGGAGGAGAGACCCAGTACTTC	CAISESKAGGETQYF
-	TRBV7-9	-	TRBJ1-6	TGTGCCAGCAGCCGACCAGGAGTTTATAATTCACCCCTCCACTTT	CASSRPGVYNSPLHF
-	TRBV29-1	-	TRBJ2-5	TGCAGCGTTGCACAGGCCTACAATGAGCAGTACTTC	CSVAQAYNEQYF
few	TRBV4-1	-	TRBJ1-2	TGCGCCAGCAGCCAAGAAATCAGTGGACGCTCTGGCTACACCTTC	CASSQEISGRSGYTF
-	TRBV7-9	-	TRBJ1-1	TGTGCCAGCAGCTTAGACCCAGGGAAGTGGGCTTTCTTT	CASSLDPGKWAFF
-	TRBV10-3	-	TRBJ1-6	TGTGCCATCAGTGATAATCGGGGCTCCTATAATTCACCCCTCCACTTT	CAISDNRGSYNSPLHF
few	TRBV20-1	-	TRBJ2-3	TGCAGTGCCGCCCGCGGGACATCCACAGATACGCAGTATTTT	CSAARGTSTDTQYF
-	TRBV27	-	TRBJ2-3	TGTGCCAGCAGTTTATCCCCACAGCAGGGCGGTAAGACAGATACGCAGTATTTT	CASSLSPQQGGKTDTQYF
-	TRBV29-1	TRBD1	TRBJ1-2	TGCAGCGTTGCGGGGTGGACATCGTCAGGGGGTGGCTACACCTTC	CSVAGWTSSGGGYTF
-	TRBV27	-	TRBJ1-2	TGTGCCAGCAGCGCCGGGGTGTTTGGGGCTTACTATGGCTACACCTTC	CASSAGVFGAYYGYTF
-	TRBV20-1	TRBD2	TRBJ2-3	TGCAGTGCTAGGGTCTCGGGACTAGCATCGGATACGCAGTATTTT	CSARVSGLASDTQYF
-	TRBV12-3/TRBV12-4	TRBD2	TRBJ2-3	TGTGCCAGCAGGTCTTCGGCTAGCGGTTACACAGATACGCAGTATTTT	CASRSSASGYTDTQYF
few	TRBV7-8	-	TRBJ2-3	TGTGCCAGCAGCCCAGGTATTCCAGGACTATTCACAGATACGCAGTATTTT	CASSPGIPGLFTDTQYF
-	TRBV4-2	-	TRBJ2-7	TGTGCCAGCAGCCAAGTAAACGCTGAAGGAAGTTACGAGCAGTACTTC	CASSQVNAEGSYEQYF
-	TRBV20-1	-	TRBJ2-1	TGCAGTGTTAGAGTACCCTCGGAGACCTCCTACAATGAGCAGTTCTTC	CSVRVPSETSYNEQFF
few	TRBV20-1	TRBD2	TRBJ2-1	TGCAGTGCTACCCGACTAGCGGGATCGTACAATGAGCAGTTCTTC	CSATRLAGSYNEQFF
once	TRBV12-3/TRBV12-4	TRBD2	TRBJ2-3	TGTGCCAGCAGTTTAAGCAGCGGGGGGGCAGATACGCAGTATTTT	CASSLSSGGADTQYF
few	TRBV18	-	TRBJ2-3	TGTGCCAGCTCACCACTATTGGTGCAGGGAAGCACAGATACGCAGTATTTT	CASSPLLVQGSTDTQYF
-	TRBV9	-	TRBJ2-2	TGTGCCAGCAGCGTAGCGGTGGGCGGGGAGCTGTTTTTT	CASSVAVGGELFF
-	TRBV7-2	-	TRBJ1-2	TGTGCCAACAGCTTCCAGGGAGGCTATGGCTACACCTTC	CANSFQGGYGYTF
many	TRBV10-3	TRBD1	TRBJ1-2	TGTGCCATCAGTGAGTTTGACAGGGGTAACTATGGCTACACCTTC	CAISEFDRGNYGYTF
-	TRBV6-2/TRBV6-3	-	TRBJ1-1	TGTGCCAGCACCCCGGTAGGCCTAAGGGCTGAAGCTTTCTTT	CASTPVGLRAEAFF
-	TRBV6-2/TRBV6-3	-	TRBJ2-1	TGTGCCAGCGGCCAGGCTTATGAGCAGTTCTTC	CASGQAYEQFF
-	TRBV20-1	-	TRBJ1-5	TGCAGTGCTAGAGATGACCCAAAGGGGCAGGGGCGACAGCCCCAGCATTTT	CSARDDPKGQGRQPQHF
-	TRBV10-3	-	TRBJ1-5	TGTGCCATCAGCGCGGGAGGCGAAGGTCAGCCCCAGCATTTT	CAISAGGEGQPQHF
-	TRBV12-3/TRBV12-4	-	TRBJ2-7	TGTGCCAGCAGCTCCCCGACAGGTTACGAGCAGTACTTC	CASSSPTGYEQYF
-	TRBV7-9	TRBD2	TRBJ2-1	TGTGCCAGCAGCTCCACTGCAGCACTAGCGGGCTACAATGAGCAGTTCTTC	CASSSTAALAGYNEQFF
many	TRBV12-3/TRBV12-4	TRBD2	TRBJ2-7	TGTGCCAGCAGTTTAGGGACTAGGTCCTACGAGCAGTACTTC	CASSLGTRSYEQYF
few	TRBV27	-	TRBJ2-1	TGTGCCAGCAGTCCCGGCCCGTACGGGACCTACAATGAGCAGTTCTTC	CASSPGPYGTYNEQFF
-	TRBV4-3	TRBD1	TRBJ2-7	TGCGCCAGCAGCCAGTCCGGGACAGGGACCGGCGAGCAGTACTTC	CASSQSGTGTGEQYF
-	TRBV9	-	TRBJ2-5	TGTGCCAGCAGCGTAGATAGTAGGGGGACGGGAGAGACCCAGTACTTC	CASSVDSRGTGETQYF
-	TRBV7-2	TRBD1	TRBJ1-1	TGTGCCAGCAGCCTCCGAAGGACAGGGATAGCTTTCTTT	CASSLRRTGIAFF
-	TRBV9	TRBD1	TRBJ2-3	TGTGCCAGCAGCGTAGTGACAGGGGAAGATACGCAGTATTTT	CASSVVTGEDTQYF